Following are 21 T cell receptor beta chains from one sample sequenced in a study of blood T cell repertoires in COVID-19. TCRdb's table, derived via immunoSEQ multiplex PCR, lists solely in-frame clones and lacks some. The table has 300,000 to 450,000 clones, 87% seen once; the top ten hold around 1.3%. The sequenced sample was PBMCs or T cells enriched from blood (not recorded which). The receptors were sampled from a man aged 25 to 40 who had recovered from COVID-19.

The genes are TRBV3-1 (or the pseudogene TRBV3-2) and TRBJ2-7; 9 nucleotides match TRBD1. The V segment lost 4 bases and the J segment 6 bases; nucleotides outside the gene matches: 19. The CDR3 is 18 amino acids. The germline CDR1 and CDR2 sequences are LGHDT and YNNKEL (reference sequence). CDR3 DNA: TGTGCCAGCAGCCCGAAATACATGTATGACAGGGGGTTGCGCGAGCAGTACTTC. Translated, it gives CASSPKYMYDRGLREQYF.

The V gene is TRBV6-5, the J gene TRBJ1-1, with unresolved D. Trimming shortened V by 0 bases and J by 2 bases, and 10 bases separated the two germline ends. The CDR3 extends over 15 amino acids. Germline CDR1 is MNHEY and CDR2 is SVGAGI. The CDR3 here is CASSYSITVNTEAFF. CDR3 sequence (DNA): TGTGCCAGCAGTTACTCGATTACGGTAAACACTGAAGCTTTCTTT.

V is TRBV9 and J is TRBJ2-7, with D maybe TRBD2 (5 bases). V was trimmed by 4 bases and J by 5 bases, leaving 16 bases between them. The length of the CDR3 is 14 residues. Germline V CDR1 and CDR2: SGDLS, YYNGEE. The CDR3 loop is CASSLTRGGHEQYF. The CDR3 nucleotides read TGTGCCAGCAGCCTTACCCGTGGAGGCCACGAGCAGTACTTC.

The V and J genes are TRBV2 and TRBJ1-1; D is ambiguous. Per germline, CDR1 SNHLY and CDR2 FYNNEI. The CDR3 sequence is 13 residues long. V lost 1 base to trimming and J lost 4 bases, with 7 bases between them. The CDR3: CASSEGGGTEAFF. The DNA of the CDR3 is TGTGCCAGCAGTGAAGGCGGTGGCACTGAAGCTTTCTTT.

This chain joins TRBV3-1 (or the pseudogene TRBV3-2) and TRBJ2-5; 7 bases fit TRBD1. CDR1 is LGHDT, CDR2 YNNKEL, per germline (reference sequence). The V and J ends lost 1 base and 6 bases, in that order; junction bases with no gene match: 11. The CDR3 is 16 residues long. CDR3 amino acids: CASSQGFAGGKKTQYF. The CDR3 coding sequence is TGTGCCAGCAGCCAAGGTTTCGCAGGGGGAAAAAAGACCCAGTACTTC.

CDR3 residues: CSARQQETQYF. In DNA, the CDR3 is TGCAGTGCTAGACAGCAAGAGACCCAGTACTTC. The chain is built from TRBV20-1 and TRBJ2-5; D unresolved. V lost 2 bases and J lost 2, with 3 bases in between. CDR3 length: 11 amino acids. CDR1 and CDR2 (germline): DFQATT, SNEGSKA (reference sequence).

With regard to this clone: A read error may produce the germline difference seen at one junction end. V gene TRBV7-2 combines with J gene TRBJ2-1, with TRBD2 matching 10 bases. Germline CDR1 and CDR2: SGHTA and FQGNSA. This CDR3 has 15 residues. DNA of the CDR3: TGTGCCAGCAGCCGGGCCGCTAGCGGGGGCGCCTTTAGGATCTTC. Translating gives CASSRAASGGAFRIF. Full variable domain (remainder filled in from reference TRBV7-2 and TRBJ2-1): GAGVSQSPSNKVTEKGKDVELRCDPISGHTALYWYRQSLGQGLEFLIYFQGNSAPDKSGLPSDRFSAERTGGSVSTLTIQRTQQEDSAVYLCASSRAASGGAFRIFGPGTRLTVL.

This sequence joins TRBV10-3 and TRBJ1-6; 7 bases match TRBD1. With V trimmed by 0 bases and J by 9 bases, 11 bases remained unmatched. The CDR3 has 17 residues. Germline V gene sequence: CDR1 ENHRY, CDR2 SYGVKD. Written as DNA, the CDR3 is TGTGCCATCAGTGAGTCGGAAGCGGGCAGGGGGAGTTCACCCCTCCACTTT. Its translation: CAISESEAGRGSSPLHF.

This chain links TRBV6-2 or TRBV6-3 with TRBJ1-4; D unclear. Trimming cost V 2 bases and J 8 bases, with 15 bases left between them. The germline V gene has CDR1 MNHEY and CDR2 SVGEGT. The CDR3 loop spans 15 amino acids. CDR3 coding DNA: TGTGCCAGCAGTTACGAATTTCAGAGGATGGAAAAACTGTTTTTT. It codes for CASSYEFQRMEKLFF.

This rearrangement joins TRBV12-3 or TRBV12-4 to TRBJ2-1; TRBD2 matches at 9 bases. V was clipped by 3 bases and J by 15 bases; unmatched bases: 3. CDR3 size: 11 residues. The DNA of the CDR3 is TGTGCCAGCAGTTTTGGGACTAGCCCGTTCTTC. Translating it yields CASSFGTSPFF.

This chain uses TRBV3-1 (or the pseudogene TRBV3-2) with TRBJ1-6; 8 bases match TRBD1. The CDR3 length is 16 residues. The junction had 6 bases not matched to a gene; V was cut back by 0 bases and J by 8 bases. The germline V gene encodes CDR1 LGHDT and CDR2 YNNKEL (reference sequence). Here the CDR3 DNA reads TGTGCCAGCAGCCAAGAAAGACAGGGGATTCATTCACCCCTCCACTTT. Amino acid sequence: CASSQERQGIHSPLHF.

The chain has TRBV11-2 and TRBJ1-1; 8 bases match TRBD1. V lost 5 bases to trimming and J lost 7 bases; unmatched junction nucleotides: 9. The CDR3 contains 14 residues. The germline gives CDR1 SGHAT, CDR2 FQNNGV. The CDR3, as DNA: TGTGCCAGCAGCGCGGGCCAGGGGGCGTTTGAAGCTTTCTTT. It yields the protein CASSAGQGAFEAFF.

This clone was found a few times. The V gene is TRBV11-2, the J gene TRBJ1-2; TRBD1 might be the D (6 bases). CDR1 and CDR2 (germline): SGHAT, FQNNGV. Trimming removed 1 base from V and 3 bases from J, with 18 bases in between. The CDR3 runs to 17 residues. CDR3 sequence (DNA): TGTGCCAGCAGCTTAGTTGAAGGGGGTTTGCCGGACTATGGCTACACCTTC. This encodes CASSLVEGGLPDYGYTF.

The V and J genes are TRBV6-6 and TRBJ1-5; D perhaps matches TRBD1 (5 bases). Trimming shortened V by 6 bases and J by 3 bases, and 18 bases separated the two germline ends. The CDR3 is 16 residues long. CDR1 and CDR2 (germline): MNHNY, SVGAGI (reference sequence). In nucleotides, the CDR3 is TGTGCCAGCAGCACGGGGAAAGGGACTCTCAATCAGCCCCAGCATTTT. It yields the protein CASSTGKGTLNQPQHF.

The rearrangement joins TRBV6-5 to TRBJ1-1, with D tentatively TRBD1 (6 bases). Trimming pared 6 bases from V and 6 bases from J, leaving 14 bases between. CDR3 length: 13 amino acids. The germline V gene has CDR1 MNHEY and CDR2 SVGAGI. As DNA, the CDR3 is TGTGCCAGCAGGGGGGACATTTTATCTGAAGCTTTCTTT. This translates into CASRGDILSEAFF.

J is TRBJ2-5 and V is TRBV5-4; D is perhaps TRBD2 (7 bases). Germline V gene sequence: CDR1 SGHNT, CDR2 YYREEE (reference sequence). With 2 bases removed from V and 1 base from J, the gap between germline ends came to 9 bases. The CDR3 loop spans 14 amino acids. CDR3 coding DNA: TGTGCCAGCAGCTTAGGGGGGGGCCAAGAGACCCAGTACTTC. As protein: CASSLGGGQETQYF. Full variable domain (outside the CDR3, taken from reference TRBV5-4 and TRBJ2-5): ETGVTQSPTHLIKTRGQQVTLRCSSQSGHNTVSWYQQALGQGPQFIFQYYREEENGRGNFPPRFSGLQFPNYSSELNVNALELDDSALYLCASSLGGGQETQYFGPGTRLLVL.

The CDR3 loop is CASSQDRSPAPDTQYF. CDR3 nucleotide sequence: TGTGCCAGCAGCCAAGATCGTAGTCCAGCGCCGGATACGCAGTATTTT. J is TRBJ2-3 and V is TRBV14; D not resolved. V dropped 0 bases and J dropped 6 bases, with 16 bases sitting between them. The CDR3 is made up of 16 amino acids. Germline CDR1 reads SGHDN; CDR2 reads FVKESK.

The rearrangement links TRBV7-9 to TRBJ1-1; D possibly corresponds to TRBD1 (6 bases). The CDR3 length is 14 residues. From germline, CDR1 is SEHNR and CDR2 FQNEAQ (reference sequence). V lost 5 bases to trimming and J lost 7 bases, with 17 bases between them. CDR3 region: CASSGLTGRNEAFF. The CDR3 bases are TGTGCCAGCAGCGGCCTTACAGGGAGAAATGAAGCTTTCTTT.

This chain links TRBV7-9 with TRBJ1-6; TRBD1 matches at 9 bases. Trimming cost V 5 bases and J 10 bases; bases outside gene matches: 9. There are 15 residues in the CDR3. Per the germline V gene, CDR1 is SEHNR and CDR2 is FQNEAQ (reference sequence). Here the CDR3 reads CASSAGTGLVSPLHF. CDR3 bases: TGTGCCAGCAGCGCGGGGACAGGGTTGGTCTCACCCCTCCACTTT.

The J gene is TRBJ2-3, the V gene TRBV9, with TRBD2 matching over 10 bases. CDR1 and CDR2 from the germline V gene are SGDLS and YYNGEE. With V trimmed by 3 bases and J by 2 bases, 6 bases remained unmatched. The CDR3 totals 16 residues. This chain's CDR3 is CASSESGGALTDTQYF. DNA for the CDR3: TGTGCCAGCAGCGAAAGCGGGGGGGCGCTCACAGATACGCAGTATTTT.

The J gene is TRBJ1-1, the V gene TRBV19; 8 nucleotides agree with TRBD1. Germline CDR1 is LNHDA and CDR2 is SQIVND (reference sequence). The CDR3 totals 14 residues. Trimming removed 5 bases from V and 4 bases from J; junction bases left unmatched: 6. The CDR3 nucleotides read TGTGCCAGTAGTCGGACAGGGTCGATCACTGAAGCTTTCTTT. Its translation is CASSRTGSITEAFF.